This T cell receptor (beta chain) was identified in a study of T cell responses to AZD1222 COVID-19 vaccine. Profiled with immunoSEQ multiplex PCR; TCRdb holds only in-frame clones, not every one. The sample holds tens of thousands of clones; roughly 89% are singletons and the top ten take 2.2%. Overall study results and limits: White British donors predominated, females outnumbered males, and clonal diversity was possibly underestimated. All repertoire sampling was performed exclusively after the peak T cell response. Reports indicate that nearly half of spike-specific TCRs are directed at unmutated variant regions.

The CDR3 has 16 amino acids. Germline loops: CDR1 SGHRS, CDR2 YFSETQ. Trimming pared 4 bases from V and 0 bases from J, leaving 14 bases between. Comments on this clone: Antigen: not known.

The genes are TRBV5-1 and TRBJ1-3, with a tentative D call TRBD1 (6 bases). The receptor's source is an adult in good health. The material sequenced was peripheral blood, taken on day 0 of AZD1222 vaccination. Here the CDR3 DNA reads TGCGCCAGCAGCGAGGGGGGGACAATCTCTGGAAACACCATATATTTT. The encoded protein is CASSEGGTISGNTIYF. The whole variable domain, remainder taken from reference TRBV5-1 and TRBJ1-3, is KAGVTQTPRYLIKTRGQQVTLSCSPISGHRSVSWYQQTPGQGLQFLFEYFSETQRNKGNFPGRFSGRQFSNSRSEMNVSTLELGDSALYLCASSEGGTISGNTIYFGEGSWLTVV.